Presented here are 22 T cell receptor beta chains from one specimen sequenced in a study of blood T cell repertoires in COVID-19. The table came from immunoSEQ multiplex PCR; TCRdb's copy has only in-frame clones and leaves some out. The table shows 90,000 to 120,000 clones, with about 90% occurring only once. Sample: peripheral blood. The receptor set was obtained from a woman aged 25-40 years with acute or convalescent COVID-19.

This clone has only one observation. The DNA of the CDR3 is TGCGCCAGCAGCCGCGACCCGGGACAGGGGGCCCTAACTGGTGGCTACACCTTC. Its protein is CASSRDPGQGALTGGYTF. This chain links TRBV4-1 with TRBJ1-2; TRBD1 aligns across 12 bases. The CDR3 spans 18 residues. With 4 bases clipped from V and 7 bases from J, the junction kept 16 bases outside the gene matches. Germline V gene sequence: CDR1 MGHRA, CDR2 YSYEKL.

The chain combines TRBV4-1 with TRBJ2-7, with 14 bases fitting TRBD2. This CDR3 is 16 amino acids long. The V gene's germline CDR1 is MGHRA and CDR2 YSYEKL. Trimming removed 1 base from V and 4 bases from J; junction bases left unmatched: 3. In DNA, the CDR3 is TGCGCCAGCAGCCAAGGCGGACTAGCGGGGGGATACGAGCAGTACTTC. This translates into CASSQGGLAGGYEQYF.

CDR3 DNA sequence: TGCGCCAGCAGCTTGGCCGGACAGGCTAATGAAAAACTGTTTTTT. Protein product: CASSLAGQANEKLFF. The chain recombines TRBV5-1 with TRBJ1-4; 7 nucleotides align to TRBD1. Trimming took 0 bases from V and 3 from J; bases not matched to a gene: 2. This CDR3 is 15 amino acids long. The germline V gene encodes CDR1 SGHRS and CDR2 YFSETQ.

The rearrangement joins TRBV28 to TRBJ1-4; a weak D match, TRBD1 (5 bases). V was cut by 6 bases and J by 0 bases, with 14 bases left in between. The CDR3 loop spans 16 amino acids. Per the germline V gene, CDR1 is MDHEN and CDR2 is SYDVKM. DNA for the CDR3: TGTGCCAGCAGGCCGCGGGACGGTGCAACTAATGAAAAACTGTTTTTT. This translates into CASRPRDGATNEKLFF. The whole variable domain, filled in from reference TRBV28 and TRBJ1-4, reads DVKVTQSSRYLVKRTGEKVFLECVQDMDHENMFWYRQDPGLGLRLIYFSYDVKMKEKGDIPEGYSVSREKKERFSLILESASTNQTSMYLCASRPRDGATNEKLFFGSGTQLSVL.

V is TRBV6-5 and J is TRBJ1-2, with a weak D call TRBD1 (5 bases). Trimming removed 6 bases from V and 4 bases from J, with 12 bases in between. The length of the CDR3 is 13 residues. Germline-derived CDR1 and CDR2 are MNHEY and SVGAGI. The CDR3 region has the DNA TGTGCCAGCAGGGGAGGGGCAGTCTATGGCTACACCTTC. It yields the protein CASRGGAVYGYTF.

V gene TRBV6-2 or TRBV6-3 combines with J gene TRBJ2-2; 7 nucleotides match TRBD2. Germline lookup yields CDR1 MNHEY and CDR2 SVGEGT. The CDR3 consists of 18 residues. J lost 1 base, V lost 2 bases, and 10 bases had no gene match. The CDR3 sequence is CASSYRHGLAVNTGELFF. CDR3 bases: TGTGCCAGCAGTTACCGACACGGCCTAGCGGTGAACACCGGGGAGCTGTTTTTT.

The chain combines TRBV23-1 with TRBJ2-3; 14 bases are a match to TRBD2. TRBV23-1 is known as an ORF, though its function is uncertain. The ends lost 8 bases at V and 2 bases at J; junction bases unmatched: 15. The CDR3 length is 19 residues. In DNA, the CDR3 is TGCGCCAGCGGCCGCCCTGGACTAGCGGGAGGAGCCTTCACAGATACGCAGTATTTT. As protein: CASGRPGLAGGAFTDTQYF.

This clone was counted once. This sequence joins TRBV6-2 or TRBV6-3 and TRBJ2-1; D is perhaps TRBD1 (5 bases). The V gene's germline CDR1 is MNHEY and CDR2 SVGEGT. CDR3 length: 14 residues. With 5 bases removed from V and 10 bases from J, the gap between germline ends came to 18 bases. CDR3 sequence reads: CASSAAELAGEQFF. For the CDR3, the DNA is TGTGCCAGCAGTGCGGCCGAGTTGGCAGGGGAGCAGTTCTTC.

This chain links TRBV12-5 with TRBJ1-5; possible D gene TRBD1, 5 bases. CDR3 length: 14 residues. The germline V and J ends were trimmed by 6 bases and 1 base, with 10 bases remaining between them. CDR1 and CDR2 (germline): LGHNT, FRNRAP. CDR3 in DNA: TGTGCTAGTGGCCCGGACACGAGCAATCAGCCCCAGCATTTT. Translating gives CASGPDTSNQPQHF.

The chain joins TRBV3-1 (or the pseudogene TRBV3-2) to TRBJ2-7; D might be TRBD2 (5 bases). The germline V gene encodes CDR1 LGHDT and CDR2 YNNKEL (reference sequence). The V and J ends lost 0 bases and 5 bases respectively, with 11 bases between them. The CDR3 covers 14 residues. In DNA form, the CDR3 reads TGTGCCAGCAGCCAAGATAGCGCAACCAACGAGCAGTACTTC. Amino acid sequence: CASSQDSATNEQYF.

The gene calls are TRBV2 and TRBJ1-5; D is ambiguous. In germline, CDR1 is SNHLY, CDR2 FYNNEI. V gave up 5 bases and J gave up 1 base, with 9 bases separating them. CDR3 length: 14 residues. The CDR3 sequence is CASSQDGSNQPQHF. The CDR3 DNA reads TGTGCCAGCAGTCAGGATGGGAGCAATCAGCCCCAGCATTTT.

The chain combines TRBV6-6 with TRBJ2-1; 7 bases align to TRBD1. The CDR3 is made up of 16 amino acids. Germline CDR1 is MNHNY and CDR2 is SVGAGI (reference sequence). Unmatched junction bases numbered 7, after V lost 5 bases and J lost 0 bases. Written as DNA, the CDR3 is TGTGCCAGCAGTCAGGGGACAGCGAGCTCCTACAATGAGCAGTTCTTC. Translation: CASSQGTASSYNEQFF.

This clone was observed a handful of times. The V call is TRBV7-2, the J call TRBJ2-1; TRBD2 aligns across 8 bases. Trimming removed 5 bases from V and 1 base from J; junction bases left unmatched: 7. Germline V gives CDR1 SGHTA, CDR2 FQGNSA. The CDR3 covers 16 residues. CDR3 sequence (DNA): TGTGCCAGCAGCCCCGCGTCTAGCGGGTCCTACAATGAGCAGTTCTTC. This translates into CASSPASSGSYNEQFF.

This clone was detected once. The chain recombines TRBV9 with TRBJ2-5; possibly TRBD1 for D (6 bases). CDR3 size: 15 residues. Per germline, CDR1 SGDLS and CDR2 YYNGEE. V lost 0 bases and J lost 0, with 9 bases in between. CDR3 bases: TGTGCCAGCAGCGTAGGGGGGACAAACCAAGAGACCCAGTACTTC. This gives the protein CASSVGGTNQETQYF.

This clone was detected only once. The rearrangement links TRBV9 to TRBJ2-3; 9 positions match TRBD2. V was pared by 0 bases and J by 3 bases, with 5 bases of the junction left unmatched. The CDR3 contains 16 residues. Germline V gene data show CDR1 as SGDLS and CDR2 as YYNGEE. The CDR3 reads CASSVGSSGRTDTQYF. As DNA, the CDR3 is TGTGCCAGCAGCGTAGGTAGTAGCGGGAGAACAGATACGCAGTATTTT.

This chain links TRBV6-5 with TRBJ1-2; D not resolved. The CDR3 runs to 13 residues. From germline, CDR1 is MNHEY and CDR2 SVGAGI. The V end lost 0 bases, the J end lost 6 bases, and 8 bases lay between the germline ends. The CDR3 protein is CASSYSSGNGYTF. Here the CDR3 DNA reads TGTGCCAGCAGTTACTCGTCCGGGAATGGCTACACCTTC.

This CDR3 reads CASSYGRQGAHNQPQHF. The CDR3 DNA reads TGTGCCAGCAGTTACGGGAGGCAGGGGGCACACAATCAGCCCCAGCATTTT. The rearrangement links TRBV6-2 or TRBV6-3 to TRBJ1-5; TRBD1 matches 8 bases. From germline, CDR1 is MNHEY and CDR2 SVGEGT. The V gene end was trimmed by 2 bases and the J gene end by 3 bases; junction bases not matched to a gene: 9. There are 17 residues in the CDR3.

The chain employs TRBV19 and TRBJ1-1; 11 bases match TRBD1. The CDR3 contains 16 residues. Germline loops: CDR1 LNHDA, CDR2 SQIVND (reference sequence). V shed 2 bases, J shed 3 bases, and the junction held 5 bases outside the gene matches. The CDR3 region is CASSIRTGGWDTEAFF. The DNA of the CDR3 is TGTGCCAGTAGTATAAGGACAGGGGGCTGGGACACTGAAGCTTTCTTT.

V and J are TRBV5-1 and TRBJ2-2; unclear D gene. V gave up 0 bases and J gave up 4 bases, with 10 bases separating them. The CDR3 has 15 amino acids. Germline V gene sequence: CDR1 SGHRS, CDR2 YFSETQ. CDR3 loop: CASSLGLDSTGELFF. The CDR3 bases are TGCGCCAGCAGCTTGGGGCTAGATAGCACCGGGGAGCTGTTTTTT.

This clone was seen just once. This chain joins TRBV6-2 or TRBV6-3 and TRBJ2-7, with 7 bases identical to TRBD1. J lost 3 bases, V lost 5 bases, and 16 bases had no gene match. The CDR3 is 17 residues long. Germline values: CDR1 MNHEY, CDR2 SVGEGT. The CDR3 loop is CASSLAPDRAFLYEQYF. For the CDR3, the DNA is TGTGCCAGCAGTCTAGCTCCAGACAGGGCCTTCCTCTACGAGCAGTACTTC.

This clone was observed once. The CDR3 nucleotides read TGTGCCAGCAGTTCTCTAGTGAGGTACGAGCAGTACTTC. It specifies CASSSLVRYEQYF. This sequence joins TRBV28 and TRBJ2-7; no definite D call. Germline CDR1 MDHEN, CDR2 SYDVKM. This CDR3 contains 13 residues. Between the trimmed V and J ends, which lost 4 bases and 4 bases, there was a span of 11 bases.

V usage is TRBV6-5 and J usage is TRBJ2-7; TRBD1 is a possible D gene (5 bases). The CDR3 runs to 14 residues. Trimming removed 4 bases from V and 0 bases from J, with 10 bases in between. In germline, CDR1 is MNHEY, CDR2 SVGAGI. CDR3 DNA: TGTGCCAGCAGTTTGTGGGGCGACTCCTACGAGCAGTACTTC. As protein: CASSLWGDSYEQYF.